The following is a TCR beta chain sequence with its context. Its target is not known. The sample originates from a study of cytotoxic CD8 clonotypes in ibrutinib-treated CLL. Study-wide background: Sequencing produced an average of about 260,000 productive templates and under 100,000 productive rearrangements per sample.

The CDR3 contains 16 residues. Germline-derived CDR1 and CDR2 are MDHEN and SYDVKM. With 1 base removed from V and 0 bases from J, the gap between germline ends came to 12 bases. Study observations and caveats: Researchers report that baseline clonality outpaced age-matched healthy donors and tracked circulating CD8+ T-cell counts. Clonality increased at ibrutinib response and stayed stable in sustained remission. At progression, however, it fell back toward baseline.

Sequencing was designed to attain a depth spanning 1 in 200,000 to 1 in 1 million T cells. TCRdb's table, derived via immunoSEQ multiplex PCR, lists solely in-frame clones and lacks some. The sample yields approximately 340,000 clones, approximately 67% seen once. This receptor was taken from a human donor with chronic lymphocytic leukemia. The sequenced sample was PBMCs, obtained after 36 months of ibrutinib treatment. V gene TRBV28 combines with J gene TRBJ1-2; possible D gene TRBD1, 5 bases. Here the CDR3 DNA reads TGTGCCAGCAGTTTATTAGTGACAGCGTCTAACTATGGCTACACCTTC. This codes for CASSLLVTASNYGYTF.